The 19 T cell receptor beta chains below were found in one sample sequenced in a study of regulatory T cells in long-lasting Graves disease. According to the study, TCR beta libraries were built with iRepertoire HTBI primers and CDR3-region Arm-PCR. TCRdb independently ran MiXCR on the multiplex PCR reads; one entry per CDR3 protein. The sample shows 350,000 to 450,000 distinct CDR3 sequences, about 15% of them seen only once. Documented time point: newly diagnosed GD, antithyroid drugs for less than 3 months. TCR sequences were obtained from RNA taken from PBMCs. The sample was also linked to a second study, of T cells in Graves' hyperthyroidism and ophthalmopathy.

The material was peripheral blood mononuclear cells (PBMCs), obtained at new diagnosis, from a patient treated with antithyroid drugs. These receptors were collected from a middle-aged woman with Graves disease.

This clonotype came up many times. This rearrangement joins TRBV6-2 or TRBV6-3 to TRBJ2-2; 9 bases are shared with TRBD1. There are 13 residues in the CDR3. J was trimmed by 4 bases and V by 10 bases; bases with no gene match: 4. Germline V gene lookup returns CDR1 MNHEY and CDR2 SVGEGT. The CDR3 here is CATKTGGTGELFF. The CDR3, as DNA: TGTGCCACCAAGACAGGGGGCACCGGGGAGCTGTTTTTT.

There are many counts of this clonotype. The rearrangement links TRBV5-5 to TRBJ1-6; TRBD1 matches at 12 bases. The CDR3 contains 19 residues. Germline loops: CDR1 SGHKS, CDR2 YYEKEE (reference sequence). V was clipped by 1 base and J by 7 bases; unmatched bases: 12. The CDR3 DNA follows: TGTGCCAGCAGCTTGTGGAGCCGGGACAGGGGGCGCCGGAATTCACCCCTCCACTTT. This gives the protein CASSLWSRDRGRRNSPLHF.

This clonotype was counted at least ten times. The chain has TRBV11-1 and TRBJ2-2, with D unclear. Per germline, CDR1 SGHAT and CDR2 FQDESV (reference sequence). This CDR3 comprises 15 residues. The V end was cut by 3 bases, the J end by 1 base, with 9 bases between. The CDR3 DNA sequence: TGTGCCAGCAGCTTCACCCTTCTGAACACCGGGGAGCTGTTTTTT. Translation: CASSFTLLNTGELFF.

The CDR3 sequence: CAWSRTGDEQYF. In DNA form, the CDR3 reads TGTGCCTGGAGCCGGACAGGGGACGAGCAGTACTTC. The V and J genes are TRBV30 and TRBJ2-7; 9 bases fit TRBD1. J lost 5 bases, V lost 3 bases, and 2 bases had no gene match. The germline V gene has CDR1 GTSNPN and CDR2 SVGIG (reference sequence). CDR3 size: 12 residues.

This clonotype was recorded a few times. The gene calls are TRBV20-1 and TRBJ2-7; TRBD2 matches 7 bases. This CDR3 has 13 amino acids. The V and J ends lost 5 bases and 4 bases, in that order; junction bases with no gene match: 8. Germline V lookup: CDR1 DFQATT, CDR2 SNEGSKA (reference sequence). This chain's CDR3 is CSALGLGQYEQYF. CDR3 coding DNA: TGCAGTGCTTTAGGACTAGGCCAATACGAGCAGTACTTC.

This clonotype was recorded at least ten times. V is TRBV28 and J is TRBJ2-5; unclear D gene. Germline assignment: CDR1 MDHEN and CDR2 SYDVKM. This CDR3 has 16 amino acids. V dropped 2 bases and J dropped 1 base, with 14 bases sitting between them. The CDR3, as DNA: TGTGCCAGCAGTTTAAACGACGGAGTCACCCAAGAGACCCAGTACTTC. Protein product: CASSLNDGVTQETQYF.

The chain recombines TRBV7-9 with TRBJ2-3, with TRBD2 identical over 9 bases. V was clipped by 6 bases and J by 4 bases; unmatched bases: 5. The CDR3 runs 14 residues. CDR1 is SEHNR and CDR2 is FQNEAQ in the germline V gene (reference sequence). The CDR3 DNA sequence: TGTGCCAGCAGATCTAGCGGGATAGCAGATACGCAGTATTTT. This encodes CASRSSGIADTQYF.

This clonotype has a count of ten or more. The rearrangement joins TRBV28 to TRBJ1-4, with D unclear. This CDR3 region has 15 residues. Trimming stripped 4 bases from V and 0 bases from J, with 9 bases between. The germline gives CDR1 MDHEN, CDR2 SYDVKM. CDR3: CASSSPWATNEKLFF. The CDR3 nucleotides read TGTGCCAGCAGTTCCCCGTGGGCAACTAATGAAAAACTGTTTTTT.

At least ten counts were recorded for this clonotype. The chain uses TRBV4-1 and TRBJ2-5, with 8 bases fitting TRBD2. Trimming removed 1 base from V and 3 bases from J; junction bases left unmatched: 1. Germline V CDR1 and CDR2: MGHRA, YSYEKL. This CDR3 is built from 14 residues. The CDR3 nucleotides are TGCGCCAGCAGCCAAGGTAGCGGGAAAGAGACCCAGTACTTC. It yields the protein CASSQGSGKETQYF.

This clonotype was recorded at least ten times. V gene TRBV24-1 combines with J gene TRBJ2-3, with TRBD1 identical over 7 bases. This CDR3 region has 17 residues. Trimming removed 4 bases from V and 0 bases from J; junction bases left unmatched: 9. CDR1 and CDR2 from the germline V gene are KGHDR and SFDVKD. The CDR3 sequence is CATSEAQGWSSTDTQYF. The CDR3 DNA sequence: TGTGCCACCAGTGAAGCACAGGGGTGGTCTAGCACAGATACGCAGTATTTT.

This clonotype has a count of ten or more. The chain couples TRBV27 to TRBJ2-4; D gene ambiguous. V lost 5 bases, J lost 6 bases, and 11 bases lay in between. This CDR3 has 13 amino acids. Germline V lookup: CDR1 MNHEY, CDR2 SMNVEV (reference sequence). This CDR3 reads CASSPPRRNIQYF. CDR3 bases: TGTGCCAGCAGTCCCCCCCGAAGAAACATTCAGTACTTC.

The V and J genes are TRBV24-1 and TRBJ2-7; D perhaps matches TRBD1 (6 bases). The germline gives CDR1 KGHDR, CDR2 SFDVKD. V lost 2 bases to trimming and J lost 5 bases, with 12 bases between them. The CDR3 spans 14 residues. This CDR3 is CATSDSSRTDEQYF. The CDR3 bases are TGTGCCACCAGTGATTCAAGCAGGACAGACGAGCAGTACTTC.

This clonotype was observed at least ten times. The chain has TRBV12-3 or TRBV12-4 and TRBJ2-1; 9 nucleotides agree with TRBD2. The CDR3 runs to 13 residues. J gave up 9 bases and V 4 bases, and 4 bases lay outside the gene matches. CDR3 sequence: CASSSRGGVEQFF. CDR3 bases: TGTGCCAGCAGTTCCCGCGGGGGGGTTGAGCAGTTCTTC.

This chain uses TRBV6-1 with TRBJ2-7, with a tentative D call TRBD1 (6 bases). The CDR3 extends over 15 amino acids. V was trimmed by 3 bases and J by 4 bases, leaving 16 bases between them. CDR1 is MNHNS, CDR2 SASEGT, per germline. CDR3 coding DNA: TGTGCCAGCAGTGACTATCGGACAGTTTCTTACGAGCAGTACTTC. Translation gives CASSDYRTVSYEQYF.

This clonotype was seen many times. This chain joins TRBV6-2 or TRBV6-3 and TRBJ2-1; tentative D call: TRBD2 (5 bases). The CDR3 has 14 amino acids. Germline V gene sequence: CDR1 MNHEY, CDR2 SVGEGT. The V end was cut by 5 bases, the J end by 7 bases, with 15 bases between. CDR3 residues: CASSDRLPQNEQFF. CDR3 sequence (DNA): TGTGCCAGCAGTGATCGACTACCCCAGAATGAGCAGTTCTTC.

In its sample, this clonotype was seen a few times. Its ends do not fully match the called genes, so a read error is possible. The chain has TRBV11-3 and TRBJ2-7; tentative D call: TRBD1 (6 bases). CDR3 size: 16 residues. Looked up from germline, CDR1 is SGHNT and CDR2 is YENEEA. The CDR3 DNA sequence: TGTGCCAGCAGCCAGGATACAGGGCCAAATTCCTACGAGCAGTGCTTC. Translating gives CASSQDTGPNSYEQCF. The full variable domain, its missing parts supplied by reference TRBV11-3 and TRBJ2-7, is EAGVVQSPRYKIIEKKQPVAFWCNPISGHNTLYWYLQNLGQGPELLIRYENEEAVDDSQLPKDRFSAERLKGVDSTLKIQPAELGDSAVYLCASSQDTGPNSYEQCFGPGTRLTVT.

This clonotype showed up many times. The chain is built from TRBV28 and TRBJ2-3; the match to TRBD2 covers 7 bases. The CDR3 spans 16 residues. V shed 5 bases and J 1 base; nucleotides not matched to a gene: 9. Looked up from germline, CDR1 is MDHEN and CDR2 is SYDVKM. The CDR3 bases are TGTGCCAGCAGTCTAGTCGAGCGGGATGGCACAGATACGCAGTATTTT. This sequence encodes CASSLVERDGTDTQYF.

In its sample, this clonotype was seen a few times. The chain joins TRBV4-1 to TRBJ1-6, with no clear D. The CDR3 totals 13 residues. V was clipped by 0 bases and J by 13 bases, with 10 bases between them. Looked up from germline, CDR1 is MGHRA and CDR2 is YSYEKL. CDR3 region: CASSQELIEPLHF. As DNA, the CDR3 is TGCGCCAGCAGCCAAGAGCTAATCGAGCCCCTCCACTTT.

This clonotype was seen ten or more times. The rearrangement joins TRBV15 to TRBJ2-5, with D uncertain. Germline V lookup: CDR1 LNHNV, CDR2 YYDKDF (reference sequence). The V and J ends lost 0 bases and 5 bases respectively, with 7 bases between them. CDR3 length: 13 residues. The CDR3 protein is CATSRDSVETQYF. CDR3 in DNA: TGTGCCACCAGCAGAGATAGTGTGGAGACCCAGTACTTC.